This T cell receptor (beta chain) appears in the sequencing data of a study of OX40 agonist ivuxolimab in advanced cancers. A word on this clone: Its antigen is still unknown.

Blood got drawn at baseline, again on cycle 4 day 1, and then on cycle 7 day 1. Study-wide points: Doses of 0.1 to 3.0 mg/kg were accompanied by clonal expansion of CD4+ and CD8+ blood T cells by week 6.

From germline, CDR1 is MNHNY and CDR2 SVGAGI (reference sequence). With 7 bases removed from V and 4 bases from J, the gap between germline ends came to 14 bases. The CDR3 loop spans 14 amino acids. Here immunoSEQ multiplex PCR was the method, and the copy in TCRdb shows in-frame clones only, minus some. The table has about 77,000 clones, around 86% seen once. Sequences were derived from CD4+ or CD8+ T cells sorted from blood, sampled in a trial of the OX40 agonist ivuxolimab. This TCR was recovered from an adult with an advanced solid tumor such as melanoma, head and neck, liver or kidney cancer. The chain employs TRBV6-6 and TRBJ1-5, with D perhaps matching TRBD1 (6 bases). This CDR3 is CASTPGQKNQPQHF. CDR3 nucleotides: TGTGCCAGCACCCCCGGACAGAAAAATCAGCCCCAGCATTTT.